Listed below are T cell receptor beta chains from one sample, sequenced in a study of control samples from healthy donors and cancer patients. TCRdb's table, derived via immunoSEQ multiplex PCR, lists solely in-frame clones and lacks some. The sample contains about 160,000 clones, approximately 93% of which appear only once. The sequencing input was blood. The source of these receptors is a woman aged 40 to 49 in good health. Both conserved end residues are part of each CDR3. Each record gives: CDR3 protein, CDR3 DNA, V gene, D gene, J gene, clone size. A D gene is named only where the DNA matches it firmly. Expanded clones get a size class; other rows say once, few or many, or leave the size out.

CASSQDSMRVRTNEKLFF | TGTGCCAGCAGCCAAGACAGCATGCGCGTAAGAACTAATGAAAAACTGTTTTTT | TRBV3-1/TRBV3-2 | NA | TRBJ1-4 | NA
CASNRATHNQPQHF | TGTGCCAGCAACCGCGCAACCCACAATCAGCCCCAGCATTTT | TRBV2 | NA | TRBJ1-5 | NA
CASSVRTGGYGYTF | TGTGCCAGCAGCGTACGGACAGGGGGGTATGGCTACACCTTC | TRBV3-1/TRBV3-2 | TRBD1 | TRBJ1-2 | NA
CATKDRDRDGYTF | TGTGCCACCAAGGACAGGGATCGGGATGGCTACACCTTC | TRBV19 | TRBD1 | TRBJ1-2 | NA
CATSSRWDRGEAFF | TGTGCCACCAGCAGTAGGTGGGACAGGGGTGAAGCTTTCTTT | TRBV15 | TRBD1 | TRBJ1-1 | NA
CASSELTSGSYNEQFF | TGTGCCAGCAGTGAATTAACTAGCGGTTCCTACAATGAGCAGTTCTTC | TRBV25-1 | TRBD2 | TRBJ2-1 | NA
CAISESRGKEKLFF | TGTGCCATCAGTGAGTCAAGGGGAAAGGAAAAACTGTTTTTT | TRBV10-3 | NA | TRBJ1-4 | NA
CASSVGVLSNQPQHF | TGTGCCAGCAGCGTAGGGGTCCTTAGCAATCAGCCCCAGCATTTT | TRBV9 | NA | TRBJ1-5 | NA
CASSPQTRKTQYF | TGTGCCAGCAGTCCCCAGACTAGAAAGACCCAGTACTTC | TRBV12-3/TRBV12-4 | NA | TRBJ2-5 | NA
CASSQNPGARVSGANVLTF | TGCGCCAGCAGCCAAAACCCGGGGGCCAGAGTCTCTGGGGCCAACGTCCTGACTTTC | TRBV4-3 | NA | TRBJ2-6 | NA
CASRFRVVGTEAFF | TGTGCCAGCAGATTTCGGGTGGTGGGCACTGAAGCTTTCTTT | TRBV27 | NA | TRBJ1-1 | NA
CASSLDRINPYGYTF | TGTGCCAGCAGCTTAGATCGGATAAATCCGTATGGCTACACCTTC | TRBV7-2 | NA | TRBJ1-2 | NA
CASSAGQGLLQGYTF | TGTGCCAGCAGTGCCGGACAGGGACTACTACAGGGCTACACCTTC | TRBV2 | TRBD1 | TRBJ1-2 | many
CASRDRGDGGEKLFF | TGTGCCAGCCGGGACAGGGGCGACGGGGGTGAAAAACTGTTTTTT | TRBV19 | TRBD1 | TRBJ1-4 | NA
CASSYERGGNEQFF | TGTGCCAGCAGTTACGAGCGTGGAGGCAATGAGCAGTTCTTC | TRBV6-5 | NA | TRBJ2-1 | NA
CAWSLGYRDYGYTF | TGTGCCTGGAGTCTAGGGTACCGGGACTATGGCTACACCTTC | TRBV30 | NA | TRBJ1-2 | NA
CASSIIDGRFYGYTF | TGTGCCAGTAGTATCATTGACGGACGGTTCTATGGCTACACCTTC | TRBV19 | NA | TRBJ1-2 | NA
CASSETGTGGRQPQHF | TGTGCCAGCAGCGAAACCGGGACAGGGGGCCGGCAGCCCCAGCATTTT | TRBV7-8 | TRBD1 | TRBJ1-5 | NA
CASSQVSSGANVLTF | TGCGCCAGCAGCCAAGTCTCCTCTGGGGCCAACGTCCTGACTTTC | TRBV4-3 | NA | TRBJ2-6 | NA
CAISESGTSGTEAFF | TGTGCCATCAGTGAGTCGGGAACGTCGGGCACTGAAGCTTTCTTT | TRBV10-3 | NA | TRBJ1-1 | NA
CASSFAGEETQYF | TGTGCCAGCAGCTTTGCGGGGGAAGAGACCCAGTACTTC | TRBV7-2 | TRBD2 | TRBJ2-5 | NA
CASSEAERMNTEAFF | TGTGCCAGCAGTGAAGCAGAAAGGATGAACACTGAAGCTTTCTTT | TRBV2 | NA | TRBJ1-1 | NA
CASSRINTEAFF | TGTGCCAGCAGCAGAATAAACACTGAAGCTTTCTTT | TRBV9 | NA | TRBJ1-1 | NA
CASGLTQGHEQYF | TGTGCTAGTGGTTTGACACAGGGACACGAGCAGTACTTC | TRBV12-5 | NA | TRBJ2-7 | NA
CASSPDRVTYGYTF | TGTGCCAGCAGCCCTGACAGGGTGACCTATGGCTACACCTTC | TRBV7-2 | TRBD1 | TRBJ1-2 | NA
CASSTGQGAGDTQYF | TGTGCCAGCAGCACCGGACAGGGGGCGGGAGATACGCAGTATTTT | TRBV11-3 | TRBD1 | TRBJ2-3 | NA
CASVRDSWNQPQHF | TGTGCCAGCGTCCGGGACAGTTGGAATCAGCCCCAGCATTTT | TRBV2 | TRBD1 | TRBJ1-5 | NA
CASSLRSGRGYTF | TGTGCCAGCAGTTTAAGGTCAGGTAGGGGCTACACCTTC | TRBV27 | NA | TRBJ1-2 | few
CASSYGGYGYTF | TGTGCCAGCAGTTACGGGGGTTATGGCTACACCTTC | TRBV6-2/TRBV6-3 | NA | TRBJ1-2 | NA
CASSPTSPYNEQFF | TGTGCCAGCAGCCCAACCAGCCCTTACAATGAGCAGTTCTTC | TRBV3-1/TRBV3-2 | NA | TRBJ2-1 | NA
CASSPSKDRAGGELFF | TGTGCCAGCTCACCTAGCAAGGACAGGGCTGGCGGGGAGCTGTTTTTT | TRBV18 | TRBD1 | TRBJ2-2 | once
CASSEAGTGYQPQHF | TGTGCCAGCAGTGAAGCCGGGACAGGGTATCAGCCCCAGCATTTT | TRBV6-1 | TRBD1 | TRBJ1-5 | NA
CASSSAGTSYEQYF | TGTGCCAGCAGTTCGGCGGGAACCTCCTACGAGCAGTACTTC | TRBV6-2/TRBV6-3 | NA | TRBJ2-7 | NA
CASSDRDRDQPQHF | TGTGCCAGCAGCGACCGGGACAGGGATCAGCCCCAGCATTTT | TRBV9 | TRBD1 | TRBJ1-5 | once
CASSLDRTGFTYGYTF | TGCGCCAGCAGCTTGGATCGGACAGGGTTTACCTATGGCTACACCTTC | TRBV5-1 | TRBD1 | TRBJ1-2 | NA
CASSDAGRRPEQYF | TGTGCCAGCAGCGACGCGGGCCGACGTCCCGAGCAGTACTTC | TRBV7-2 | NA | TRBJ2-7 | once
CASSLKGDSRAFF | TGTGCCAGCAGTTTGAAAGGGGATTCTCGAGCTTTCTTT | TRBV12-3/TRBV12-4 | NA | TRBJ1-1 | NA
CASSRDNYGYTF | TGTGCCAGCAGCAGGGATAACTATGGCTACACCTTC | TRBV6-5 | NA | TRBJ1-2 | NA
CASNLSGGPYNEQFF | TGTGCCAGCAACCTGAGCGGGGGGCCTTACAATGAGCAGTTCTTC | TRBV6-6 | TRBD2 | TRBJ2-1 | NA
CASSPIGAAPNQPQHF | TGTGCCAGCTCACCAATAGGGGCAGCTCCTAATCAGCCCCAGCATTTT | TRBV18 | NA | TRBJ1-5 | NA
CASSLGSQRSSYNEQFF | TGTGCCAGCAGCTTGGGCTCCCAGCGGAGCTCCTACAATGAGCAGTTCTTC | TRBV5-4 | NA | TRBJ2-1 | NA
CASSLNLGVGNTIYF | TGCGCCAGCAGCTTGAATTTGGGGGTCGGAAACACCATATATTTT | TRBV5-1 | NA | TRBJ1-3 | NA
CASSIGRGEAFF | TGTGCCAGTAGTATAGGCCGGGGTGAAGCTTTCTTT | TRBV19 | NA | TRBJ1-1 | NA
CASSPRDREQPQHF | TGTGCCAGCTCACCACGGGACAGGGAACAGCCCCAGCATTTT | TRBV18 | TRBD1 | TRBJ1-5 | NA
CASSYRNTEAFF | TGTGCCAGCAGTTACAGGAACACTGAAGCTTTCTTT | TRBV6-5 | NA | TRBJ1-1 | once
CASRLAGVPNSPLHF | TGTGCCAGCAGACTTGCAGGGGTACCTAATTCACCCCTCCACTTT | TRBV6-5 | NA | TRBJ1-6 | NA
CASRTGNSNQPQHF | TGTGCCAGCAGGACGGGAAATAGCAATCAGCCCCAGCATTTT | TRBV6-5 | NA | TRBJ1-5 | once
CASSQGSGEGNTIYF | TGTGCCAGCAGCCAAGGCTCCGGGGAAGGAAACACCATATATTTT | TRBV3-1/TRBV3-2 | NA | TRBJ1-3 | NA
CSVAVGGGLNEKLFF | TGCAGCGTTGCGGTGGGGGGCGGCTTAAATGAAAAACTGTTTTTT | TRBV29-1 | NA | TRBJ1-4 | NA
CASSLNSGNTIYF | TGTGCCAGCAGCTTAAACTCTGGAAACACCATATATTTT | TRBV11-1 | NA | TRBJ1-3 | NA
CASSVRGQGRTQYF | TGTGCCAGCAGCGTAAGGGGACAGGGAAGGACCCAGTACTTC | TRBV9 | TRBD1 | TRBJ2-5 | NA